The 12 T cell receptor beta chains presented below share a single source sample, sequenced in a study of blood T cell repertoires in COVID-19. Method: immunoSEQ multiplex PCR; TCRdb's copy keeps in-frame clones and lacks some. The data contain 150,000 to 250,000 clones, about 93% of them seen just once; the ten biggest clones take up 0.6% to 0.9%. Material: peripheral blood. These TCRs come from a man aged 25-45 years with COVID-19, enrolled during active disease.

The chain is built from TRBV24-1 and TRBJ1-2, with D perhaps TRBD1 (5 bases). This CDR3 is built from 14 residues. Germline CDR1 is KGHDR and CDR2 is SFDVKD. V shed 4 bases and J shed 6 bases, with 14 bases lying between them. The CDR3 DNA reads TGTGCCACCAGTGAGGGGCCTTTGCCTCATGGCTACACCTTC. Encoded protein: CATSEGPLPHGYTF.

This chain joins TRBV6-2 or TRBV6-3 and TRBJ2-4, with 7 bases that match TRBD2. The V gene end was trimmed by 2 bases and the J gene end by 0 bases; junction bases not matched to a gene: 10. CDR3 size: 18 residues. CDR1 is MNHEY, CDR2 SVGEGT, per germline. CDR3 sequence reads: CASSYGTTLVLAKNIQYF. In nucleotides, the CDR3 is TGTGCCAGCAGTTACGGGACTACTTTGGTGCTAGCCAAAAACATTCAGTACTTC.

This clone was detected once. The CDR3 loop is CASSGNRGDSPLHF. DNA of the CDR3: TGTGCCAGCAGTGGAAACAGGGGTGATTCACCCCTCCACTTT. This chain uses TRBV2 with TRBJ1-6, with TRBD1 matching over 7 bases. The CDR3 length is 14 residues. Trimming took 4 bases from V and 8 from J; bases not matched to a gene: 5. Germline V gene data show CDR1 as SNHLY and CDR2 as FYNNEI.

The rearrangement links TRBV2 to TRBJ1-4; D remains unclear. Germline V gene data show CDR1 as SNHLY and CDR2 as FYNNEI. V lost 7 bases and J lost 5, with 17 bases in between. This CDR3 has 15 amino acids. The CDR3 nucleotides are TGTGCCAGCACCTTAAACGGGAGGAGAAATGAAAAACTGTTTTTT. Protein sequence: CASTLNGRRNEKLFF.

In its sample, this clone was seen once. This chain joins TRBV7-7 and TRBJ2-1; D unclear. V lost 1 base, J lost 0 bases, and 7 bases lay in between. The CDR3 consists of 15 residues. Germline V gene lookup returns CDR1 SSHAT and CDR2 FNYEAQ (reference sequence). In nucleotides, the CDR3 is TGTGCCAGCAGCTTAGTGGCAGGCTCCTACAATGAGCAGTTCTTC. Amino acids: CASSLVAGSYNEQFF.

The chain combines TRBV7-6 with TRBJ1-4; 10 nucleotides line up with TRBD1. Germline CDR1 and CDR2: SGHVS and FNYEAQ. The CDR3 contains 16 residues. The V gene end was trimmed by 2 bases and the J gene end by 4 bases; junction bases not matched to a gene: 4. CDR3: CASSLFGDRGNEKLFF. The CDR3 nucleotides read TGTGCCAGCAGCTTATTCGGGGACAGGGGTAATGAAAAACTGTTTTTT.

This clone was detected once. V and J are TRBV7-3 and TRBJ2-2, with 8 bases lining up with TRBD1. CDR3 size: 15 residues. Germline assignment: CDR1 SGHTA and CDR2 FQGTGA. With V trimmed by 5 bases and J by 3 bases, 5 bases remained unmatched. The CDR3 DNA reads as TGTGCCAGCAGCCCGGGACAGGTGGACACCGGGGAGCTGTTTTTT. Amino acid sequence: CASSPGQVDTGELFF.

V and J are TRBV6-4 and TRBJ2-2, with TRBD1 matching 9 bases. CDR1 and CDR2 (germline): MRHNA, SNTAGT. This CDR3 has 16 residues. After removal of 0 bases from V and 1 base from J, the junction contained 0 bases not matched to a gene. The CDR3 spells CASSDSGQGNTGELFF. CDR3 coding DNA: TGTGCCAGCAGTGACTCGGGACAGGGGAACACCGGGGAGCTGTTTTTT.

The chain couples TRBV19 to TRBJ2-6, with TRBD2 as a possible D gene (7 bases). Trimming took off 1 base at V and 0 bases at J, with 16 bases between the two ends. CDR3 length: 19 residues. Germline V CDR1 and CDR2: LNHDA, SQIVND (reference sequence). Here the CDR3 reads CASSIGGGPWISGANVLTF. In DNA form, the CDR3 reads TGTGCCAGTAGTATAGGGGGGGGCCCTTGGATCTCTGGGGCCAACGTCCTGACTTTC.

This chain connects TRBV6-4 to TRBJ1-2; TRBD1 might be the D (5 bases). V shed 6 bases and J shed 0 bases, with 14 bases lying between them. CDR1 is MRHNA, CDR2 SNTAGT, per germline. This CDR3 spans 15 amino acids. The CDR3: CASSEDISTNYGYTF. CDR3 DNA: TGTGCCAGCAGCGAGGACATTTCAACTAACTATGGCTACACCTTC.

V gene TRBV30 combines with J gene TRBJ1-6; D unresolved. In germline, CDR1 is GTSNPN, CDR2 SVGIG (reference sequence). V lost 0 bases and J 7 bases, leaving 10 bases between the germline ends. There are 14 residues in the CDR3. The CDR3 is CAWSVIGENSPLHF. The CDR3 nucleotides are TGTGCCTGGAGTGTAATCGGGGAAAATTCACCCCTCCACTTT.

CDR3 sequence (DNA): TGTGCCAGCAGCCAAGCAGGGGGATGGGGCAATCAGCCCCAGCATTTT. It is translated as CASSQAGGWGNQPQHF. V is TRBV3-1 (or the pseudogene TRBV3-2) and J is TRBJ1-5, with 7 nucleotides matching TRBD1. The germline gives CDR1 LGHDT, CDR2 YNNKEL (reference sequence). Germline trimming cut 1 base from V and 2 bases from J; bases unmatched to any gene: 5. This CDR3 spans 16 amino acids.